The 31 T cell receptor beta chains below all came from one sample that was sequenced in a study of T cell responses to AZD1222 COVID-19 vaccine. Libraries were prepared by immunoSEQ multiplex PCR; TCRdb keeps only in-frame clonotypes and omits some of them. The profile shows fewer than 120,000 clones, 70% to 90% of them singletons. Here the sequenced sample was peripheral blood, taken 28 days after the second AZD1222 dose. The receptors here all came from an adult who received the AZD1222 COVID-19 vaccine.

This rearrangement joins TRBV28 to TRBJ2-7, with TRBD1 as a possible D gene (5 bases). Looked up from germline, CDR1 is MDHEN and CDR2 is SYDVKM. The CDR3 totals 13 residues. Trimming left V 2 bases short and J 2 bases short, with 7 bases between. In DNA, the CDR3 is TGTGCCAGCAGTTTAGAACAGGCCTACGAGCAGTACTTC. The encoded protein is CASSLEQAYEQYF.

V is TRBV6-5 and J is TRBJ1-1; no reliable D call. The V and J ends lost 6 bases and 0 bases respectively, with 11 bases between them. The germline CDR1 and CDR2 sequences are MNHEY and SVGAGI. This CDR3 has 14 amino acids. CDR3 sequence: CASRPGAVNTEAFF. As DNA, the CDR3 is TGTGCCAGCAGGCCGGGAGCGGTGAACACTGAAGCTTTCTTT.

The rearrangement joins TRBV5-5 to TRBJ2-7; D is unclear. CDR3 length: 12 amino acids. CDR1 SGHKS and CDR2 YYEKEE come from the germline V gene (reference sequence). Trimming took off 4 bases at V and 5 bases at J, with 10 bases between the two ends. CDR3 in DNA: TGTGCCAGCAGCGCAGATGGCCACGAGCAGTACTTC. It is translated as CASSADGHEQYF.

About this clone: Sequence at one end of the junction differs from germline and may be a read error. The chain has TRBV7-6 and TRBJ1-5; the D gene is possibly TRBD1 (5 bases). Germline CDR1 is SGHVS and CDR2 is FNYEAQ. The CDR3 totals 14 residues. The CDR3 region has the DNA TGTGCCAGCAGCTTAGGGGGGAGCAGTCAGCCCCAGCATTTT. Translated, it gives CASSLGGSSQPQHF.

The rearrangement uses TRBV5-1 and TRBJ1-2; tentative D call: TRBD1 (5 bases). The CDR3 totals 14 residues. Trimming cost V 3 bases and J 2 bases, with 11 bases left between them. CDR1 and CDR2 (germline): SGHRS, YFSETQ. As DNA, the CDR3 is TGCGCCAGCAGCTGGGGCGGCCTAAACTATGGCTACACCTTC. Its protein product is CASSWGGLNYGYTF. The full variable domain, its missing parts supplied by reference TRBV5-1 and TRBJ1-2, is KAGVTQTPRYLIKTRGQQVTLSCSPISGHRSVSWYQQTPGQGLQFLFEYFSETQRNKGNFPGRFSGRQFSNSRSEMNVSTLELGDSALYLCASSWGGLNYGYTFGSGTRLTVV.

The chain uses TRBV20-1 and TRBJ1-2, with a weak D call TRBD1 (6 bases). The germline V gene has CDR1 DFQATT and CDR2 SNEGSKA (reference sequence). Trimming took 6 bases from V and 8 from J, leaving 13 bases between them. This CDR3 region has 11 residues. The CDR3 sequence is CSAAGAGGYTF. The CDR3 DNA sequence: TGCAGTGCCGCGGGGGCCGGAGGCTACACCTTC.

The chain links TRBV6-5 to TRBJ2-2; a possible D gene is TRBD2 (5 bases). V lost 10 bases and J 0 bases, leaving 12 bases between the germline ends. CDR1 and CDR2 (germline): MNHEY, SVGAGI. The CDR3 contains 14 residues. The CDR3 protein is CATGLPSNTGELFF. Written as DNA, the CDR3 is TGTGCCACCGGACTCCCTTCGAACACCGGGGAGCTGTTTTTT.

CDR3 loop: CATSLATGYEEKLFF. The CDR3 bases are TGTGCCACCAGCCTTGCAACAGGGTATGAAGAAAAACTGTTTTTT. The V gene is TRBV15, the J gene TRBJ1-4; maybe TRBD1 (6 bases). The CDR3 has 15 amino acids. With 5 bases removed from V and 8 bases from J, the gap between germline ends came to 18 bases. Germline V gives CDR1 LNHNV, CDR2 YYDKDF (reference sequence).

This chain connects TRBV28 to TRBJ1-1; TRBD1 agrees at 11 bases. V shed 7 bases and J 4 bases; nucleotides not matched to a gene: 5. CDR3 length: 14 residues. Germline assignment: CDR1 MDHEN and CDR2 SYDVKM. The CDR3 nucleotides are TGTGCCAGCACCTCGGGACAGGGGGTCACTGAAGCTTTCTTT. Translation: CASTSGQGVTEAFF.

The chain uses TRBV6-6 and TRBJ2-1; 9 nucleotides line up with TRBD2. The CDR3 consists of 15 residues. The junction had 6 bases not matched to a gene; V was cut back by 6 bases and J by 3 bases. Germline CDR1 MNHNY, CDR2 SVGAGI (reference sequence). This CDR3 is CASSFQAGGYNEQFF. CDR3 nucleotide sequence: TGTGCCAGCAGCTTCCAAGCGGGGGGCTACAATGAGCAGTTCTTC.

This clone was recorded only once. The rearrangement joins TRBV6-5 to TRBJ1-2; D is undetermined. Trimming cost V 5 bases and J 5 bases, with 18 bases left between them. From germline, CDR1 is MNHEY and CDR2 SVGAGI. This CDR3 region has 15 residues. CDR3 nucleotide sequence: TGTGCCAGCAGTCCGAGGACCAGAAGCACATATGGCTACACCTTC. Protein sequence: CASSPRTRSTYGYTF.

The V call is TRBV5-6, the J call TRBJ1-1, with D perhaps TRBD1 (6 bases). The germline V gene encodes CDR1 SGHDT and CDR2 YYEEEE. This CDR3 is built from 16 residues. V was clipped by 1 base and J by 1 base, with 14 bases between them. This chain's CDR3 is CASSLWAGVGNTEAFF. Written as DNA, the CDR3 is TGTGCCAGCAGCTTGTGGGCAGGGGTTGGGAACACTGAAGCTTTCTTT. Combining the CDR3 with reference TRBV5-6 and TRBJ1-1 gives the whole variable domain DAGVTQSPTHLIKTRGQQVTLRCSPKSGHDTVSWYQQALGQGPQFIFQYYEEEERQRGNFPDRFSGHQFPNYSSELNVNALLLGDSALYLCASSLWAGVGNTEAFFGQGTRLTVV.

V usage is TRBV2 and J usage is TRBJ2-3, with 11 bases identical to TRBD2. CDR1 and CDR2 from the germline V gene are SNHLY and FYNNEI. The CDR3 runs to 14 residues. The V and J ends lost 6 bases and 2 bases, in that order; junction bases with no gene match: 1. CDR3 bases: TGTGCCAGCAGGGGACTAGCGGACACAGATACGCAGTATTTT. Its translation is CASRGLADTDTQYF.

The chain combines TRBV4-2 with TRBJ1-1; D remains ambiguous. The germline gives CDR1 LGHNA, CDR2 YNFKEQ. The CDR3 contains 16 residues. V lost 4 bases to trimming and J lost 0 bases, with 15 bases between them. The CDR3 DNA reads as TGTGCCAGCAGCCCCGGCGGCAGCTTTATGAACACTGAAGCTTTCTTT. Its protein is CASSPGGSFMNTEAFF.

The V gene is TRBV19, the J gene TRBJ2-1; tentative D call: TRBD2 (5 bases). Per germline, CDR1 LNHDA and CDR2 SQIVND (reference sequence). The CDR3 contains 13 residues. Between the trimmed V and J ends, which lost 4 bases and 2 bases, there was a span of 6 bases. The CDR3 spells CASSTGTYNEQFF. The CDR3 nucleotides are TGTGCCAGTAGTACGGGGACCTACAATGAGCAGTTCTTC. The full variable domain, its missing parts supplied by reference TRBV19 and TRBJ2-1, is DGGITQSPKYLFRKEGQNVTLSCEQNLNHDAMYWYRQDPGQGLRLIYYSQIVNDFQKGDIAEGYSVSREKKESFPLTVTSAQKNPTAFYLCASSTGTYNEQFFGPGTRLTVL.

This sequence joins TRBV6-5 and TRBJ1-1; tentative D call: TRBD1 (6 bases). V dropped 6 bases and J dropped 4 bases, with 18 bases sitting between them. CDR3 length equals 15 residues. Germline CDR1 and CDR2: MNHEY and SVGAGI. CDR3 loop: CASRALGGPGTEAFF. In nucleotides, the CDR3 is TGTGCCAGCAGAGCCCTCGGGGGGCCGGGCACTGAAGCTTTCTTT.

A note on this clone: One end of the junction varies from germline; a read error may be responsible. The chain has TRBV18 and TRBJ2-5; possibly TRBD1 or TRBD2 for D (6 bases each). CDR3 length: 14 amino acids. CDR1 and CDR2 from the germline V gene are KGHSH and LQKENI. CDR3 sequence: CASSPLPGAETQYF. CDR3 nucleotides: TGTGCCAGCTCCCCACTCCCGGGGGCCGAGACCCAGTACTTC.

The chain links TRBV2 to TRBJ1-2; possible D gene TRBD1, 6 bases. The CDR3 loop spans 16 amino acids. The ends were cut back, 7 bases at V and 7 bases at J, with 25 bases in the middle. Germline V gives CDR1 SNHLY, CDR2 FYNNEI. Here the CDR3 DNA reads TGTGCCAGCATCCTACAGGGCGGGACTCAGGTTGGTGGCTACACCTTC. Its translation is CASILQGGTQVGGYTF.

The chain uses TRBV28 and TRBJ1-6; possibly TRBD1 for D (6 bases). Trimming took off 7 bases at V and 7 bases at J, with 8 bases between the two ends. The length of the CDR3 is 12 residues. Germline assignment: CDR1 MDHEN and CDR2 SYDVKM. The CDR3 DNA reads TGTGCCAGCACCGGACAGAATTCACCCCTCCACTTT. Amino acid sequence: CASTGQNSPLHF.

The sample holds one count of this clone. The J gene is TRBJ2-3, the V gene TRBV19, with D tentatively TRBD1 (6 bases). This CDR3 contains 14 residues. V shed 1 base and J shed 4 bases, with 9 bases lying between them. Per the germline V gene, CDR1 is LNHDA and CDR2 is SQIVND (reference sequence). The CDR3 here is CASSIAQGPDTQYF. CDR3 DNA sequence: TGTGCCAGTAGTATAGCACAGGGTCCAGATACGCAGTATTTT.

The rearrangement uses TRBV2 and TRBJ2-7; possible D gene TRBD2, 6 bases. The length of the CDR3 is 14 residues. The germline V gene encodes CDR1 SNHLY and CDR2 FYNNEI. Trimming took off 6 bases at V and 0 bases at J, with 12 bases between the two ends. CDR3 residues: CASRFIADSYEQYF. The CDR3 DNA reads as TGTGCCAGCAGATTCATAGCGGACTCCTACGAGCAGTACTTC.

This clone was found once. This chain uses TRBV18 with TRBJ1-6, with D tentatively TRBD1 (5 bases). V was shortened by 6 bases and J by 0 bases, with 12 bases between the two germline ends. CDR3 length equals 16 residues. In germline, CDR1 is KGHSH, CDR2 LQKENI. The CDR3 DNA reads as TGTGCCAGCTCTACGACAGAAAGCTCCTATAATTCACCCCTCCACTTT. Translating gives CASSTTESSYNSPLHF.

V gene TRBV28 combines with J gene TRBJ1-2, with TRBD1 identical over 7 bases. J was trimmed by 4 bases and V by 6 bases; bases with no gene match: 17. This CDR3 is built from 17 residues. Germline lookup yields CDR1 MDHEN and CDR2 SYDVKM. CDR3 in amino acids: CASRPISRDSGFYGYTF. The CDR3 DNA sequence: TGTGCCAGCAGGCCGATCTCCCGGGACAGTGGCTTCTATGGCTACACCTTC.

The V gene is TRBV3-1 (or the pseudogene TRBV3-2), the J gene TRBJ1-4; 9 bases line up with TRBD1. Germline V lookup: CDR1 LGHDT, CDR2 YNNKEL (reference sequence). This CDR3 spans 16 amino acids. V lost 1 base to trimming and J lost 8 bases; unmatched junction nucleotides: 8. CDR3 in DNA: TGTGCCAGCAGCCAAGTACCGGGACAGGGCAGGGAAAAACTGTTTTTT. Amino acid sequence: CASSQVPGQGREKLFF.

The chain couples TRBV5-5 to TRBJ1-2; D is unclear. The CDR3 extends over 13 amino acids. Germline V lookup: CDR1 SGHKS, CDR2 YYEKEE (reference sequence). V gave up 0 bases and J gave up 5 bases, with 8 bases separating them. CDR3 in DNA: TGTGCCAGCAGCTTGGGAGGAGGGTATGGCTACACCTTC. Its protein is CASSLGGGYGYTF.

The chain employs TRBV12-3 or TRBV12-4 and TRBJ1-5; D not resolved. CDR3 length equals 12 residues. Trimming stripped 4 bases from V and 3 bases from J, with 4 bases between. DNA for the CDR3: TGTGCCAGCAGTTACAACAATCAGCCCCAGCATTTT. Translation: CASSYNNQPQHF.

The rearrangement links TRBV9 to TRBJ2-7; possible D gene TRBD1, 5 bases. Germline lookup yields CDR1 SGDLS and CDR2 YYNGEE. The length of the CDR3 is 15 residues. The V and J ends lost 0 bases and 0 bases respectively, with 10 bases between them. Here the CDR3 reads CASSVAAGHSYEQYF. In DNA, the CDR3 is TGTGCCAGCAGCGTAGCTGCAGGGCACTCCTACGAGCAGTACTTC.

The V call is TRBV2, the J call TRBJ1-6; a possible D gene is TRBD1 (6 bases). CDR1 SNHLY and CDR2 FYNNEI come from the germline V gene. CDR3 length: 16 residues. V shed 3 bases and J shed 7 bases, with 16 bases lying between them. CDR3 region: CASSDLGARSNSPLHF. The CDR3 DNA follows: TGTGCCAGCAGTGACTTGGGGGCGAGGTCCAATTCACCCCTCCACTTT.

V is TRBV28 and J is TRBJ1-2; no reliable D call. Germline CDR1 MDHEN, CDR2 SYDVKM. V lost 6 bases to trimming and J lost 2 bases, with 4 bases between them. This CDR3 comprises 11 residues. The CDR3 nucleotides read TGTGCCAGCAGCGAGAACTATGGCTACACCTTC. Translating gives CASSENYGYTF.

In nucleotides, the CDR3 is TGTGCCAGCACCACCCAGGACAGGGTTGCTTCACCCCTCCACTTT. This gives the protein CASTTQDRVASPLHF. V and J are TRBV6-4 and TRBJ1-6; 8 bases are shared with TRBD1. J lost 9 bases, V lost 7 bases, and 11 bases had no gene match. Per the germline V gene, CDR1 is MRHNA and CDR2 is SNTAGT. The CDR3 loop spans 15 amino acids.

The CDR3 DNA reads TGTGCCACCAGTGACCCCCGGGACATGATGAAGACCCAGTACTTC. Translated: CATSDPRDMMKTQYF. This chain connects TRBV24-1 to TRBJ2-5; weak D call: TRBD1 (6 bases). Trimming shortened V by 4 bases and J by 6 bases, and 17 bases separated the two germline ends. Per germline, CDR1 KGHDR and CDR2 SFDVKD. This CDR3 has 15 residues.